This TCR beta chain was recorded in a study of sequential checkpoint blockade in melanoma. TCRdb keeps only in-frame clones here, not all; method: immunoSEQ multiplex PCR. The table has around 30,000 clones, 65% to 90% seen once. Trimming cost V 0 bases and J 7 bases; bases outside gene matches: 9. Germline V gene data show CDR1 as MNHEY and CDR2 as SMNVEV (reference sequence). There are 16 residues in the CDR3. Treatment specified: randomized to nivolumab then ipilimumab (arm A) or the reverse (arm B). The receptor was derived from a human donor with melanoma. This sample comprised CD8+ T cells sorted from blood (inferred from file names), obtained from a patient given nivolumab and ipilimumab in sequence. The V call is TRBV27, the J call TRBJ2-1, with 7 bases fitting TRBD1. CDR3 amino acids: CASSLSLGQVVNEQFF. In DNA, the CDR3 is TGTGCCAGCAGTTTATCGCTCGGACAGGTGGTAAATGAGCAGTTCTTC.